What follows are 22 T cell receptor beta chains derived from one specimen sequenced in a study of shared clonotypes between healthy human individuals. Clones were read by immunoSEQ multiplex PCR, and TCRdb kept only the in-frame ones, dropping some. Of about 560,000 clones listed, around three quarters were seen once; the top ten hold about 12%. Source material: PBMCs. The receptors were sampled from a woman aged 40-49 years in good health. Some clones in this sample may be carry-over from other donors' samples.

The chain employs TRBV9 and TRBJ2-5; TRBD1 aligns across 9 bases. J lost 4 bases, V lost 4 bases, and 5 bases had no gene match. The germline gives CDR1 SGDLS, CDR2 YYNGEE. There are 14 residues in the CDR3. The CDR3 is CASSFGQGRETQYF. Here the CDR3 DNA reads TGTGCCAGCAGCTTCGGACAGGGGAGAGAGACCCAGTACTTC.

This clone turned up a few times. The V gene is TRBV18, the J gene TRBJ2-1, with 11 bases aligning to TRBD2. The trim removed 3 bases at V and 9 bases at J, leaving 7 bases unmatched. Per the germline V gene, CDR1 is KGHSH and CDR2 is LQKENI. There are 15 residues in the CDR3. In DNA, the CDR3 is TGTGCCAGCTCACCCGAGACTAGCGGGAAAGGTGAGCAGTTCTTC. Protein sequence: CASSPETSGKGEQFF.

This clone was counted a single time. The gene calls are TRBV27 and TRBJ2-1, with 11 bases aligning to TRBD2. CDR1 and CDR2 from the germline V gene are MNHEY and SMNVEV (reference sequence). Germline trimming cut 4 bases from V and 3 bases from J; bases unmatched to any gene: 5. The CDR3 loop spans 16 amino acids. CDR3 in DNA: TGTGCCAGCAGTTACGGGACTAGCGGTTACTACAATGAGCAGTTCTTC. Its translation is CASSYGTSGYYNEQFF.

This clone was seen more than once but under ten times. The chain couples TRBV7-9 to TRBJ2-1; weak D call: TRBD1 (5 bases). The CDR3 sequence is 14 residues long. Germline CDR1 is SEHNR and CDR2 is FQNEAQ (reference sequence). V was trimmed by 5 bases and J by 7 bases, leaving 15 bases between them. The CDR3 sequence is CASSTWTTLNEQFF. The CDR3 DNA reads TGTGCCAGCAGCACCTGGACAACCCTTAATGAGCAGTTCTTC.

The rearrangement joins TRBV4-2 to TRBJ2-7; 8 bases are shared with TRBD1. Per germline, CDR1 LGHNA and CDR2 YNFKEQ. V shed 0 bases and J 3 bases; nucleotides not matched to a gene: 4. This CDR3 region has 15 residues. CDR3 sequence: CASSQEGQGYYEQYF. The CDR3 coding sequence is TGTGCCAGCAGCCAAGAAGGACAGGGCTACTACGAGCAGTACTTC.

V and J are TRBV30 and TRBJ1-1, with D uncertain. Germline values: CDR1 GTSNPN, CDR2 SVGIG (reference sequence). CDR3 length: 14 residues. Between the trimmed V and J ends, which lost 2 bases and 4 bases, there was a span of 14 bases. CDR3 sequence reads: CAWSPTRGATEAFF. For the CDR3, the DNA is TGTGCCTGGAGTCCCACCCGGGGTGCCACTGAAGCTTTCTTT.

On this clone itself: A single base is all that separates this from a far larger clone, so a read error is likely. The chain uses TRBV2 and TRBJ2-2; TRBD2 agrees at 8 bases. The CDR3 sequence is 15 residues long. Per germline, CDR1 SNHLY and CDR2 FYNNEI. The V gene end was trimmed by 5 bases and the J gene end by 4 bases; junction bases not matched to a gene: 6. The CDR3 loop reads CASSIAGRGTGELFF. CDR3 coding DNA: TGTGCCAGCAGTATAGCGGGGCGTGGCACCGGGGAGCTGTTTTTT.

The chain combines TRBV18 with TRBJ2-5; D call uncertain. Trimming took 1 base from V and 3 from J, leaving 12 bases between them. CDR1 is KGHSH and CDR2 is LQKENI in the germline V gene. The CDR3 contains 15 residues. CDR3 amino acids: CASSPLIGPEETQYF. CDR3 nucleotide sequence: TGTGCCAGCTCACCACTGATCGGCCCTGAAGAGACCCAGTACTTC.

This clone was observed a single time. The V and J genes are TRBV28 and TRBJ2-4, with 10 positions matching TRBD1. The CDR3 extends over 18 amino acids. V lost 6 bases and J lost 0; bases outside the gene matches: 11. Per germline, CDR1 MDHEN and CDR2 SYDVKM. DNA of the CDR3: TGTGCCAGCAGGGACAGGGGGTGGGCTGAGCTAGCCAAAAACATTCAGTACTTC. It is translated as CASRDRGWAELAKNIQYF. The entire variable domain, with the rest obtained from reference TRBV28 and TRBJ2-4, is as follows: DVKVTQSSRYLVKRTGEKVFLECVQDMDHENMFWYRQDPGLGLRLIYFSYDVKMKEKGDIPEGYSVSREKKERFSLILESASTNQTSMYLCASRDRGWAELAKNIQYFGAGTRLSVL.

About this clone itself: Sequence at one end of the junction differs from germline and may be a read error. The chain is built from TRBV10-3 and TRBJ2-1; tentative D call: TRBD1 (6 bases). The germline V gene encodes CDR1 ENHRY and CDR2 SYGVKD. CDR3 length equals 13 residues. The CDR3 DNA sequence: TGTGCCCTCAGGGGCGGGCTCGGTAATGAGCAGTTCTTC. Its translation: CALRGGLGNEQFF.

This clone has a single count. The gene calls are TRBV7-9 and TRBJ2-3; 8 nucleotides match TRBD1. The germline V gene encodes CDR1 SEHNR and CDR2 FQNEAQ (reference sequence). V trimming: 1 base; J trimming: 6 bases; junction bases outside the gene matches: 12. The CDR3 runs 17 residues. The CDR3: CASSLDATGDSSDTQYF. The CDR3 nucleotides are TGTGCCAGCAGCTTAGATGCGACAGGGGACTCCAGCGATACGCAGTATTTT.

A note on this clone: Other nucleotide sequences from this sample produce the same CDR3. The chain carries TRBV7-9 and TRBJ2-7; D is ambiguous. CDR1 and CDR2 from the germline V gene are SEHNR and FQNEAQ (reference sequence). CDR3 length: 15 amino acids. Trimming removed 5 bases from V and 0 bases from J, with 14 bases in between. CDR3 DNA: TGTGCCAGCAGCCTAGGACCTATGAGCTCCTACGAGCAGTACTTC. Translation gives CASSLGPMSSYEQYF.

The genes are TRBV28 and TRBJ2-7, with D possibly being TRBD1 or TRBD2 (5 bases each). V lost 3 bases and J lost 3, with 12 bases in between. CDR1 and CDR2 from the germline V gene are MDHEN and SYDVKM. This CDR3 is 14 amino acids long. This chain's CDR3 is CASSFFGGIYEQYF. The CDR3 DNA sequence: TGTGCCAGCAGTTTTTTTGGGGGAATCTACGAGCAGTACTTC. Complete variable domain (other parts from reference TRBV28 and TRBJ2-7): DVKVTQSSRYLVKRTGEKVFLECVQDMDHENMFWYRQDPGLGLRLIYFSYDVKMKEKGDIPEGYSVSREKKERFSLILESASTNQTSMYLCASSFFGGIYEQYFGPGTRLTVT.

The CDR3 here is CASSLKGRTYEQYF. CDR3 DNA: TGTGCCAGCAGTTTAAAGGGGAGGACCTACGAGCAGTACTTC. The chain is built from TRBV27 and TRBJ2-7, with D perhaps TRBD2 (6 bases). The CDR3 extends over 14 amino acids. V was clipped by 2 bases and J by 2 bases, with 10 bases between them. Germline CDR1 is MNHEY and CDR2 is SMNVEV (reference sequence).

A few counts support this clone. The chain joins TRBV19 to TRBJ2-1; D is perhaps TRBD2 (6 bases). The CDR3 contains 14 residues. Trimming left V 3 bases short and J 7 bases short, with 13 bases between. CDR1 is LNHDA, CDR2 SQIVND, per germline (reference sequence). CDR3 DNA: TGTGCCAGTAGTATCCCCGGACTAAAGAATGAGCAGTTCTTC. The encoded protein is CASSIPGLKNEQFF. Based on the CDR3 plus reference TRBV19 and TRBJ2-1, the full variable domain is DGGITQSPKYLFRKEGQNVTLSCEQNLNHDAMYWYRQDPGQGLRLIYYSQIVNDFQKGDIAEGYSVSREKKESFPLTVTSAQKNPTAFYLCASSIPGLKNEQFFGPGTRLTVL.

The gene calls are TRBV28 and TRBJ1-5; D is perhaps TRBD1 (5 bases). Germline V gene lookup returns CDR1 MDHEN and CDR2 SYDVKM. The CDR3 extends over 15 amino acids. With 4 bases removed from V and 3 bases from J, the gap between germline ends came to 13 bases. The CDR3 DNA sequence: TGTGCCAGCAGTTCGCAGGGCTCGGTCAATCAGCCCCAGCATTTT. It translates to CASSSQGSVNQPQHF.

The V and J genes are TRBV11-1 and TRBJ2-3; D is uncertain. The germline V gene has CDR1 SGHAT and CDR2 FQDESV (reference sequence). V was pared by 6 bases and J by 8 bases, with 12 bases between. The CDR3 extends over 12 amino acids. DNA for the CDR3: TGTGCCAGCAGTCCAGAACATCTTACGCAGTATTTT. Its translation is CASSPEHLTQYF.

About this clone: Only one base separates this from a far larger clonotype, so it likely reflects a read error. The sample carries other DNA sequences with the same CDR3. The rearrangement joins TRBV18 to TRBJ1-1, with TRBD1 as a possible D gene (5 bases). The V gene lost 3 bases and the J gene lost 4 bases, with 6 bases spanning the gap. CDR3 length: 12 residues. Per germline, CDR1 KGHSH and CDR2 LQKENI. The CDR3, as DNA: TGTGCCAGCTCACCCGGGGCCACTGAAGCTTTCTTT. Its translation is CASSPGATEAFF. Together with reference TRBV18 and TRBJ1-1, the CDR3 gives the full variable domain: NAGVMQNPRHLVRRRGQEARLRCSPMKGHSHVYWYRQLPEEGLKFMVYLQKENIIDESGMPKERFSAEFPKEGPSILRIQQVVRGDSAAYFCASSPGATEAFFGQGTRLTVV.

The V and J genes are TRBV19 and TRBJ1-5, with D perhaps TRBD1 (5 bases). Trimming took off 3 bases at V and 7 bases at J, with 13 bases between the two ends. Per the germline V gene, CDR1 is LNHDA and CDR2 is SQIVND (reference sequence). The CDR3 loop spans 14 amino acids. The CDR3 DNA reads as TGTGCCAGTAGTATGGGGACGGCGGAGCAGCCCCAGCATTTT. It yields the protein CASSMGTAEQPQHF.

In its sample, this clone was seen a few times. The V call is TRBV2, the J call TRBJ1-6, with 8 bases fitting TRBD1. CDR3 size: 14 residues. Germline assignment: CDR1 SNHLY and CDR2 FYNNEI. V was clipped by 6 bases and J by 9 bases; unmatched bases: 7. CDR3 sequence (DNA): TGTGCCAGCAGACTCCAGGGGGCCGGTTCACCCCTCCACTTT. As protein: CASRLQGAGSPLHF. Full variable domain (remainder filled in from reference TRBV2 and TRBJ1-6): EPEVTQTPSHQVTQMGQEVILRCVPISNHLYFYWYRQILGQKVEFLVSFYNNEISEKSEIFDDQFSVERPDGSNFTLKIRSTKLEDSAMYFCASRLQGAGSPLHFGNGTRLTVT.

This clone was seen a single time. This rearrangement joins TRBV10-3 to TRBJ2-1, with a weak D call TRBD2 (5 bases). CDR3 length: 15 residues. Germline assignment: CDR1 ENHRY and CDR2 SYGVKD. V was clipped by 5 bases and J by 0 bases, with 11 bases between them. CDR3 bases: TGTGCCATCAGTTTAGCGAGTAGCTCCTACAATGAGCAGTTCTTC. It encodes CAISLASSSYNEQFF.

In regard to this clone: Other DNA sequences within the sample encode an identical CDR3. J is TRBJ2-3 and V is TRBV29-1, with 7 nucleotides matching TRBD2. V lost 2 bases to trimming and J lost 1 base; unmatched junction nucleotides: 0. Germline CDR1 and CDR2: SQVTM and ANQGSEA. The CDR3 contains 13 residues. The CDR3 DNA reads as TGCAGCGTTGAAACTAGCGGCACAGATACGCAGTATTTT. Its translation: CSVETSGTDTQYF.